This T cell receptor (beta chain) came from a study of T cells in Graves' hyperthyroidism and ophthalmopathy (dated by TCRdb to the late 2010s). Broadly, across the study: Peripheral blood samples were taken at initial diagnosis, before any treatment was given. TCR V-J signatures able to tell the groups apart were searched for in a discovery cohort of about a hundred patients, of whom 43 had Graves' ophthalmopathy and roughly 57 had stable Graves' hyperthyroidism. Prospective prediction of ophthalmopathy was tested in an independent validation cohort of approximately 18 hyperthyroidism patients and 17 patients who later progressed to ophthalmopathy. The 100 discovery patients were divided at random into training and test sets in a 7:3 ratio. In about 6 Graves' hyperthyroidism patients, the study also compared T-cell repertoires from thyroid tissue with T-cell repertoires from blood. After blood sampling, hyperthyroidism patients were treated with methimazole at a starting dose of 30 mg daily, and ophthalmopathy patients were treated with high-dose intravenous methylprednisolone. The paper describes TCR Vbeta CDR3 sequencing of 140 or so peripheral blood samples, made up of around 41 ophthalmopathy patients, around 78 hyperthyroidism patients and 17 progressor patients. Study-wide conclusions, independent of this receptor: No statistical method was used to set the sample size in advance, and investigators knew the group allocation. Most expanded thyroid clonotypes (frequency above 0.001) were also detected in blood, a finding suggesting that blood repertoires may reflect thyroid immune responses. During validation, the model predicted progression to ophthalmopathy a median of approximately 6 months ahead of onset, with 70.59% sensitivity and 72.22% specificity. A 13 V-J signature model separated ophthalmopathy from stable hyperthyroidism, with approximately 86% sensitivity and 81.08% specificity in cross-validation and 80%/75% in testing.

Stable Graves' hyperthyroidism was defined as the absence of progression to ophthalmopathy over 18 months of follow-up. The hyperthyroidism patients were between 18 and 65 years old and newly diagnosed, with a disease duration of less than 2 months. Exclusion was applied to patients with uncontrolled infections, other autoimmune diseases, pregnancy or lactation. Diagnoses were established on the basis of clinical symptoms, serum thyroxine and TRAb, thyroid ultrasound, and orbital computed tomography. PBMCs were separated from approximately 10 ml of fresh peripheral blood using Ficoll-Paque density gradient centrifugation. Total RNA was extracted using Trizol reagent, and RNA quality was assessed on an Agilent 2100 Bioanalyzer. The TCR beta CDR3 regions were amplified from the RNA transcripts. For the first round of RT-PCR on the TCR CDR3, the HTBI primer set was used together with the Qiagen OneStep RT-PCR kit. A second multiplex PCR round built the libraries, followed by size selection and purification. Paired-end sequencing of the libraries was performed with 100 bp reads on an Illumina HiSeq2000. The published analysis was carried out like this. SOAPnuke was used to process the raw data, removing reads that contained adapters or uncalled bases, had a mean Phred below 15, or lacked an exact match to the constant primer or identifier. COPE v1.2.5 was used to merge the high-quality paired reads, and each unique nucleotide sequence was defined as a clonotype. Clonotypes were aligned to IMGT TRBV, TRBD and TRBJ reference segments using MiTCR v1.1. Analysis was restricted to V-J combinations with a frequency above 0.0001, which covered roughly 99% of repertoires. A TCS score was defined as the ratio of F50 (clonal expansion) to E x V (chaos), with BLOSUM62-based TCRdist applied between CDR3 peptides within each V-J. Welch's t-statistics and random forest reduced 514 V-J features to 10 to 15, which were used in a naive Bayes classifier (R e1071). TCRdb reprocessing: public reads trimmed at Q25 with fastp, clones called with MiXCR, in-frame beta chains kept. Each entry is one CDR3 protein sequence, shown with its most common DNA and genes. The V and J calls, along with clone size, are taken from TCRdb and not from the paper's own processing. The sample table records about 420,000 distinct CDR3 sequences; approximately 14% of these occur just once. The top ten clonotypes cover approximately 14% of the sample.

CDR1 and CDR2 are drawn from the germline V gene (reference sequence): LGHDT, YNNKEL. From its cysteine to its phenylalanine, the CDR3 spans 16 amino acids. Only CDR3 DNA remains: 48 bases, in frame from the first base. In regard to this clonotype: This clone's antigen is unknown. This may arise from a read error, as a much more abundant clone is one base away.

The sequence joins TRBV3-1 to TRBJ2-2, with the D gene tentatively TRBD1 or TRBD2, based on 5 matching bases in each. The source material was blood. The origin of this receptor is a woman in her late teens or twenties with Graves' hyperthyroidism. CDR3 reads: CASSRGRKGHTGEPFF. The DNA sequence reads TGTGCCAGCAGCCGGGGCAGGAAGGGTCACACCGGGGAGCCGTTTTTT.